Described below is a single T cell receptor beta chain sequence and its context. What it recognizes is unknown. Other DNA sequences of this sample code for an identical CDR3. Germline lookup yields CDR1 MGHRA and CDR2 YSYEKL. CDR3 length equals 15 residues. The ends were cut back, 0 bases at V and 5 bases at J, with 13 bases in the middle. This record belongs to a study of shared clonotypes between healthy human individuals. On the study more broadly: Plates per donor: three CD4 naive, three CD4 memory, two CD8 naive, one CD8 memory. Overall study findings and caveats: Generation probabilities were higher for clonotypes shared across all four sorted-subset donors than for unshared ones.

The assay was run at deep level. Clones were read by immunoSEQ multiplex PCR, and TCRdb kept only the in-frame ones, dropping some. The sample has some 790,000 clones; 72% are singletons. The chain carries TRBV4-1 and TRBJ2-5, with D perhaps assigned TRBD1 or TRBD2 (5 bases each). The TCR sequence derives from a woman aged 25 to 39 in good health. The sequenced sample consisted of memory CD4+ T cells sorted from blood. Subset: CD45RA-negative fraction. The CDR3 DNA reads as TGCGCCAGCAGCCAAGACCGGGACCCCGGGGAGACCCAGTACTTC. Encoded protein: CASSQDRDPGETQYF.